These 29 T cell receptor beta chains share one sample of origin, sequenced in a study of spatial heterogeneity in lung cancer. Time point denoted: blood at routine non-recurrence follow-up after resection. Researchers sequenced whole RNA taken from tumor, nontumor lung or frozen PBMC without sorting. TCRdb re-analysed the 5' RACE reads in MiXCR, keeping a single row per CDR3 protein. The data hold about 120,000 distinct CDR3 sequences, with 9% to 15% observed a single time. Sequencing was performed on PBMCs, taken at follow-up. The receptors derive from a male donor with early-stage non-small cell lung cancer.

This clonotype was recorded a few times. The chain carries TRBV19 and TRBJ2-7, with 11 nucleotides matching TRBD1. The CDR3 totals 16 residues. Per germline, CDR1 LNHDA and CDR2 SQIVND (reference sequence). V lost 6 bases, J lost 2 bases, and 9 bases stayed unmatched. In DNA form, the CDR3 reads TGTGCCAGTAGCAGAACCCGGGACAGGGGGGCCTACGAGCAGTACTTC. This gives the protein CASSRTRDRGAYEQYF.

This clonotype was counted only a few times. This chain links TRBV7-2 with TRBJ2-5; D is possibly TRBD1 (6 bases). V was trimmed by 5 bases and J by 4 bases, leaving 17 bases between them. Germline V gene lookup returns CDR1 SGHTA and CDR2 FQGNSA. The CDR3 has 15 amino acids. CDR3 sequence: CASSEGHLLGETQYF. Here the CDR3 DNA reads TGTGCCAGCAGCGAGGGACACCTCCTGGGAGAGACCCAGTACTTC.

This chain links TRBV5-1 with TRBJ2-1; D is perhaps TRBD1 (6 bases). The CDR3 is 16 amino acids. V lost 4 bases to trimming and J lost 6 bases, with 20 bases between them. The germline V gene has CDR1 SGHRS and CDR2 YFSETQ. CDR3 region: CASSHEKPQGGNEQFF. The CDR3 DNA reads TGCGCCAGCAGCCACGAGAAACCACAGGGCGGCAATGAGCAGTTCTTC.

The chain recombines TRBV18 with TRBJ2-3; 10 bases line up with TRBD2. Germline CDR1 is KGHSH and CDR2 is LQKENI. This CDR3 has 17 residues. V lost 6 bases to trimming and J lost 5 bases; unmatched junction nucleotides: 14. The CDR3 region is CASSPSTQRGGQDTQYF. DNA of the CDR3: TGTGCCAGCTCCCCCTCCACCCAGCGGGGGGGCCAAGATACGCAGTATTTT.

The rearrangement uses TRBV9 and TRBJ2-2; perhaps D is TRBD1 or TRBD2 (5 bases each). CDR1 SGDLS and CDR2 YYNGEE come from the germline V gene. Trimming removed 1 base from V and 0 bases from J, with 10 bases in between. CDR3 length equals 16 residues. The CDR3 DNA follows: TGTGCCAGCAGCGTATCTCAGGGAGCGAACACCGGGGAGCTGTTTTTT. Protein sequence: CASSVSQGANTGELFF.

This clonotype was detected many times. This chain connects TRBV7-3 to TRBJ2-5, with D possibly being TRBD2 (7 bases). Germline values: CDR1 SGHTA, CDR2 FQGTGA. CDR3 length: 16 residues. V lost 5 bases and J 7 bases, leaving 23 bases between the germline ends. The CDR3 DNA sequence: TGTGCCAGCAGCCCAGGGGCTAGCGGTTCTCTAGGGACCCAGTACTTC. Its protein product is CASSPGASGSLGTQYF.

This clonotype has a handful of counts. This sequence joins TRBV7-9 and TRBJ1-2; tentative D call: TRBD1 (5 bases). There are 16 residues in the CDR3. V was clipped by 1 base and J by 4 bases, with 16 bases between them. Looked up from germline, CDR1 is SEHNR and CDR2 is FQNEAQ (reference sequence). The CDR3 sequence: CASSLGTVRGAYGYTF. CDR3 nucleotide sequence: TGTGCCAGCAGCTTAGGCACAGTAAGAGGGGCCTATGGCTACACCTTC.

The chain employs TRBV27 and TRBJ2-7; TRBD2 agrees at 13 bases. This CDR3 is 16 amino acids long. The germline CDR1 and CDR2 sequences are MNHEY and SMNVEV (reference sequence). J lost 4 bases, V lost 5 bases, and 8 bases had no gene match. The CDR3: CASSPPRTSGGYEQYF. In DNA, the CDR3 is TGTGCCAGCAGTCCCCCGAGGACTAGCGGGGGTTACGAGCAGTACTTC.

Ten or more counts support this clonotype. V is TRBV20-1 and J is TRBJ1-2; 11 bases match TRBD1. The germline V gene has CDR1 DFQATT and CDR2 SNEGSKA (reference sequence). The CDR3 consists of 15 residues. Germline trimming cut 5 bases from V and 4 bases from J; bases unmatched to any gene: 9. In DNA, the CDR3 is TGCAGTGCTTGGGGGGACAGGGGGAGACTCTATGGCTACACCTTC. Protein sequence: CSAWGDRGRLYGYTF.

This clonotype was detected ten times or more. This chain connects TRBV12-3 or TRBV12-4 to TRBJ1-1; no reliable D call. There are 15 residues in the CDR3. V gave up 2 bases and J gave up 0 bases, with 10 bases separating them. The CDR3 spells CASSLTSGMNTEAFF. Here the CDR3 DNA reads TGTGCCAGCAGTTTAACATCAGGCATGAACACTGAAGCTTTCTTT.

This clonotype was seen at least ten times. The chain is built from TRBV28 and TRBJ1-6; D is perhaps TRBD1 (5 bases). CDR3 size: 15 residues. Germline V gene sequence: CDR1 MDHEN, CDR2 SYDVKM. Trimming left V 5 bases short and J 4 bases short, with 12 bases between. The CDR3 DNA reads TGTGCCAGCAGTCCGACAGCCCCTTATAATTCACCCCTCCACTTT. Encoded protein: CASSPTAPYNSPLHF. Filled out from reference TRBV28 and TRBJ1-6, the complete variable domain reads DVKVTQSSRYLVKRTGEKVFLECVQDMDHENMFWYRQDPGLGLRLIYFSYDVKMKEKGDIPEGYSVSREKKERFSLILESASTNQTSMYLCASSPTAPYNSPLHFGNGTRLTVT.

Ten or more counts support this clonotype. V and J are TRBV9 and TRBJ1-6, with 8 bases that match TRBD1. The germline V gene encodes CDR1 SGDLS and CDR2 YYNGEE. V shed 3 bases and J 14 bases; nucleotides not matched to a gene: 16. The CDR3 has 16 residues. In nucleotides, the CDR3 is TGTGCCAGCAGCGCTGCAGGGGGCCTCCTTGATCTTGCCCTCCACTTT. It translates to CASSAAGGLLDLALHF.

The CDR3 sequence is CSASLPGRETQYF. The DNA for the CDR3 is TGCAGTGCTAGCCTACCCGGCCGTGAGACCCAGTACTTC. The chain has TRBV20-1 and TRBJ2-5; no reliable D call. CDR3 length: 13 amino acids. From germline, CDR1 is DFQATT and CDR2 SNEGSKA (reference sequence). V was cut by 3 bases and J by 5 bases, with 13 bases left in between.

This clonotype came up a few times. The chain couples TRBV7-2 to TRBJ2-3; D is undetermined. In germline, CDR1 is SGHTA, CDR2 FQGNSA. The CDR3 contains 13 residues. As DNA, the CDR3 is TGTGCAGCAGGATCATATAGCACAGATACGCAGTATTTT. It is translated as CAAGSYSTDTQYF. Looking up the rest from reference TRBV7-2 and TRBJ2-3 gives the full variable domain: GAGVSQSPSNKVTEKGKDVELRCDPISGHTALYWYRQSLGQGLEFLIYFQGNSAPDKSGLPSDRFSAERTGGSVSTLTIQRTQQEDSAVYLCAAGSYSTDTQYFGPGTRLTVL.

The chain is built from TRBV12-3 or TRBV12-4 and TRBJ1-2; 9 bases fit TRBD1. This CDR3 has 14 amino acids. J gave up 3 bases and V 6 bases, and 5 bases lay outside the gene matches. CDR3 nucleotides: TGTGCCAGCAGCCGGGACAGGGTATACTATGGCTACACCTTC. Amino acids: CASSRDRVYYGYTF.

This clonotype was picked up a small number of times. The genes are TRBV4-2 and TRBJ2-6; 10 nucleotides match TRBD1. This CDR3 is 19 amino acids long. With V trimmed by 2 bases and J by 0 bases, 7 bases remained unmatched. Germline V gene lookup returns CDR1 LGHNA and CDR2 YNFKEQ. In DNA form, the CDR3 reads TGTGCCAGCAGCCAACCTCCCGGACAGGGGGGCTCTGGGGCCAACGTCCTGACTTTC. Translating it yields CASSQPPGQGGSGANVLTF.

The DNA of the CDR3 is TGTGCCAGCAGCGTAGGTGACAGGTTAACCTACGAGCAGTACTTC. It specifies CASSVGDRLTYEQYF. The chain is built from TRBV9 and TRBJ2-7; tentative D call: TRBD1 (6 bases). The CDR3 totals 15 residues. Trimming pared 0 bases from V and 2 bases from J, leaving 12 bases between. Germline assignment: CDR1 SGDLS and CDR2 YYNGEE.

This clonotype was seen many times. The gene calls are TRBV27 and TRBJ1-2; D is perhaps TRBD1 (6 bases). The CDR3 length is 13 residues. Germline V gene sequence: CDR1 MNHEY, CDR2 SMNVEV (reference sequence). V dropped 2 bases and J dropped 2 bases, with 6 bases sitting between them. CDR3 in DNA: TGTGCCAGCAGTTTACAGGGGAACTATGGCTACACCTTC. Amino acid sequence: CASSLQGNYGYTF.

The chain combines TRBV25-1 with TRBJ2-3; the D gene is possibly TRBD1 (6 bases). Per germline, CDR1 MGHDK and CDR2 SYGVNS. V was clipped by 3 bases and J by 1 base, with 14 bases between them. This CDR3 comprises 16 residues. The CDR3 loop is CASSESRAGGTDTQYF. In DNA, the CDR3 is TGTGCCAGCAGTGAGAGTCGGGCAGGGGGCACAGATACGCAGTATTTT.

This clonotype showed up just a few times. The genes are TRBV10-3 and TRBJ1-2, with a possible D match to TRBD1 (5 bases). Germline V gene data show CDR1 as ENHRY and CDR2 as SYGVKD. V gave up 3 bases and J gave up 4 bases, with 9 bases separating them. This CDR3 has 13 amino acids. The CDR3 coding sequence is TGTGCCATCAGTGAACAGGACCTCTATGGCTACACCTTC. Its translation: CAISEQDLYGYTF.

This clonotype has only a few counts. The gene calls are TRBV20-1 and TRBJ2-1; maybe TRBD2 (7 bases). The CDR3 totals 13 residues. Between the trimmed V and J ends, which lost 3 bases and 7 bases, there was a span of 13 bases. Germline values: CDR1 DFQATT, CDR2 SNEGSKA (reference sequence). The CDR3 bases are TGCAGTGCTAGGGGGGGGCTTAGGAATGAGCAGTTCTTC. Translation gives CSARGGLRNEQFF.

This clonotype was counted only a few times. The gene calls are TRBV5-1 and TRBJ1-2; TRBD1 aligns across 8 bases. The CDR3 runs to 14 residues. V shed 3 bases and J 4 bases; nucleotides not matched to a gene: 5. Germline values: CDR1 SGHRS, CDR2 YFSETQ. The CDR3 here is CASSSGTGTYGYTF. DNA of the CDR3: TGCGCCAGCAGCTCCGGGACAGGTACCTATGGCTACACCTTC. The variable domain in full, with the rest retrieved from reference TRBV5-1 and TRBJ1-2, is KAGVTQTPRYLIKTRGQQVTLSCSPISGHRSVSWYQQTPGQGLQFLFEYFSETQRNKGNFPGRFSGRQFSNSRSEMNVSTLELGDSALYLCASSSGTGTYGYTFGSGTRLTVV.

This clonotype was observed at least ten times. The V and J genes are TRBV10-3 and TRBJ2-7, with 10 bases lining up with TRBD1. The germline gives CDR1 ENHRY, CDR2 SYGVKD. The junction had 4 bases not matched to a gene; V was cut back by 0 bases and J by 5 bases. This CDR3 is 15 amino acids long. CDR3 sequence reads: CAISESGQGKHEQYF. CDR3 DNA: TGTGCCATCAGTGAGTCGGGACAGGGGAAGCACGAGCAGTACTTC.

This rearrangement joins TRBV4-3 to TRBJ2-3; TRBD2 matches 11 bases. V dropped 0 bases and J dropped 6; count of bases not matched to a gene: 8. The CDR3 is 17 residues long. Looked up from germline, CDR1 is LGHNA and CDR2 is YSLEER. The DNA of the CDR3 is TGCGCCAGCAGCCAAGAAGGGCTAGCGGGGGGAAGTGATACGCAGTATTTT. It codes for CASSQEGLAGGSDTQYF.

This clonotype was observed a handful of times. The rearrangement uses TRBV30 and TRBJ1-5; no clear D. With 0 bases removed from V and 4 bases from J, the gap between germline ends came to 7 bases. The CDR3 loop spans 13 amino acids. Germline V gives CDR1 GTSNPN, CDR2 SVGIG (reference sequence). The CDR3 DNA follows: TGTGCCTGGAGTGTCCAGGCGAATCAGCCCCAGCATTTT. Encoded protein: CAWSVQANQPQHF.

J is TRBJ2-3 and V is TRBV4-3; D not certain. Germline lookup yields CDR1 LGHNA and CDR2 YSLEER. The CDR3 has 15 residues. Trimming removed 0 bases at V and 2 bases at J, with 9 bases between. For the CDR3, the DNA is TGCGCCAGCAGCCAAGACTACACACACACAGATACGCAGTATTTT. Encoded protein: CASSQDYTHTDTQYF.

This clonotype was seen ten or more times. The chain couples TRBV5-5 to TRBJ2-3; TRBD2 is a possible D gene (6 bases). The germline V gene has CDR1 SGHKS and CDR2 YYEKEE (reference sequence). Trimming left V 0 bases short and J 4 bases short, with 9 bases between. CDR3 length: 14 residues. DNA for the CDR3: TGTGCCAGCAGCTTGGTACGGGGGTCAGATACGCAGTATTTT. As protein: CASSLVRGSDTQYF.

This clonotype turned up a few times. In DNA form, the CDR3 reads TGCGCCAGCAGCCAAGAGGCGACAGGGGGCGAGCAGTACTTC. It yields the protein CASSQEATGGEQYF. The V call is TRBV4-1, the J call TRBJ2-7; 9 bases agree with TRBD1. There are 14 residues in the CDR3. The trim removed 0 bases at V and 6 bases at J, leaving 3 bases unmatched. Germline values: CDR1 MGHRA, CDR2 YSYEKL.

The J gene is TRBJ2-1, the V gene TRBV24-1, with 11 nucleotides matching TRBD1. The J segment lost 9 bases and the V segment lost 0 bases, leaving 9 bases of the junction unmatched. This CDR3 is 17 amino acids long. Germline CDR1 is KGHDR and CDR2 is SFDVKD. The CDR3 nucleotides are TGTGCCACCAGTGATTTGCGCGGACAGGGGGCAGGCGGTGAGCAGTTCTTC. Its translation is CATSDLRGQGAGGEQFF.